The 23 T cell receptor beta chains given below trace back to one sample, sequenced in a study of T cells in Graves' hyperthyroidism and ophthalmopathy (dated 2019 in TCRdb). Library preparation used multiplex PCR. Sequencing was carried out with an Illumina HiSeq 2000. The TCR beta CDR3 regions were amplified from RNA transcripts. The first round of RT-PCR for the TCR CDR3 was performed with the HTBI primer set and the Qiagen OneStep RT-PCR kit. In TCRdb, the public reads were trimmed at Q25 with fastp and aligned with MiXCR, with productive beta chains retained. CDR3 protein sequences are deduplicated, and each keeps its most common genes and DNA. In this sample the table shows some 510,000 distinct CDR3 sequences, around 42% of which occur a single time. Approximately 8.2% of the sample goes to the ten largest clones. The sample consisted of peripheral blood or thyroid tissue (not recorded which). The receptors were sampled from a woman under 30 with Graves' hyperthyroidism. Donor details come from another sample of the same person, matched by shared clones.

This sequence joins TRBV9 and TRBJ1-4, with D tentatively TRBD1 (5 bases). The V end lost 4 bases, the J end lost 11 bases, and 15 bases lay between the germline ends. The CDR3 extends over 13 amino acids. The germline gives CDR1 SGDLS, CDR2 YYNGEE. This chain's CDR3 is CASSLERGGKLFF. DNA of the CDR3: TGTGCCAGCAGCCTTGAAAGGGGCGGGAAACTGTTTTTT.

In this sample, this clonotype turned up a few times. The gene calls are TRBV20-1 and TRBJ1-2, with TRBD1 identical over 7 bases. Germline V gives CDR1 DFQATT, CDR2 SNEGSKA (reference sequence). V was pared by 5 bases and J by 8 bases, with 11 bases of the junction left unmatched. The CDR3 extends over 13 amino acids. As DNA, the CDR3 is TGCAGTGCTTTTAACGACAGGGAGTTAGGCTACACCTTC. As protein: CSAFNDRELGYTF.

The chain recombines TRBV24-1 with TRBJ2-5; 7 bases map to TRBD1. This CDR3 is 14 amino acids long. V lost 9 bases to trimming and J lost 3 bases; unmatched junction nucleotides: 9. Per the germline V gene, CDR1 is KGHDR and CDR2 is SFDVKD. The CDR3: CATRPDREKETQYF. CDR3 bases: TGTGCCACCCGACCTGACAGGGAGAAAGAGACCCAGTACTTC.

The chain combines TRBV25-1 with TRBJ1-1, with a possible D match to TRBD1 (5 bases). CDR3 length: 13 amino acids. The V end lost 7 bases, the J end lost 5 bases, and 14 bases lay between the germline ends. The germline V gene encodes CDR1 MGHDK and CDR2 SYGVNS. CDR3 protein: CASTIDSVTEAFF. In DNA, the CDR3 is TGTGCCAGCACCATAGACAGTGTGACTGAAGCTTTCTTT.

The rearrangement joins TRBV19 to TRBJ1-5, with TRBD1 as a possible D gene (5 bases). CDR1 is LNHDA, CDR2 SQIVND, per germline (reference sequence). The V and J ends lost 11 bases and 2 bases respectively, with 13 bases between them. The CDR3 extends over 13 amino acids. The CDR3 loop reads CAWAGGGNQPQHF. As DNA, the CDR3 is TGTGCCTGGGCGGGAGGGGGCAATCAGCCCCAGCATTTT.

The chain combines TRBV7-8 with TRBJ1-4; possible D gene TRBD1, 6 bases. Deletions cut 7 bases from V and 0 bases from J, with 15 bases between. This CDR3 spans 16 amino acids. Germline loops: CDR1 SGHVS, CDR2 FQNEAQ. The CDR3 sequence: CASTRLQGTTNEKLFF. CDR3 DNA sequence: TGTGCCAGCACCCGATTACAGGGAACAACTAATGAAAAACTGTTTTTT. The full variable domain, completed using reference TRBV7-8 and TRBJ1-4, is GAGVSQSPRYKVAKRGQDVALRCDPISGHVSLFWYQQALGQGPEFLTYFQNEAQLDKSGLPSDRFFAERPEGSVSTLKIQRTQQEDSAVYLCASTRLQGTTNEKLFFGSGTQLSVL.

This clonotype appeared a few times. The V call is TRBV5-1, the J call TRBJ2-2, with D perhaps matching TRBD1 (6 bases). The CDR3 consists of 15 residues. Trimming removed 4 bases at V and 5 bases at J, with 15 bases between. In germline, CDR1 is SGHRS, CDR2 YFSETQ. The CDR3, as DNA: TGCGCCAGCAGCGGCCGGGACAAATTTACCGGGGAGCTGTTTTTT. Its protein is CASSGRDKFTGELFF.

Many counts were recorded for this clonotype. The chain links TRBV6-1 to TRBJ2-2; no clear D gene. Trimming shortened V by 2 bases and J by 3 bases, and 4 bases separated the two germline ends. CDR1 MNHNS and CDR2 SASEGT come from the germline V gene. The CDR3 has 13 amino acids. This CDR3 is CASSELDTGELFF. The CDR3 DNA sequence: TGTGCCAGCAGTGAACTGGACACCGGGGAGCTGTTTTTT.

This clonotype was detected many times. The V call is TRBV29-1, the J call TRBJ2-7; no reliable D call. This CDR3 comprises 11 residues. V lost 6 bases to trimming and J lost 3 bases, with 9 bases between them. Germline V lookup: CDR1 SQVTM, CDR2 ANQGSEA. The CDR3 region has the DNA TGCAGCGTGGCTGACGGCTACGAGCAGTACTTC. As protein: CSVADGYEQYF.

This clonotype was detected a few times. Being one base from a much bigger clone, this may be a read error. The chain carries TRBV24-1 and TRBJ1-5, with TRBD1 matching 9 bases. Germline loops: CDR1 KGHDR, CDR2 SFDVKD. This CDR3 contains 14 residues. Here the CDR3 reads CASSDGQGSQPQHF. As DNA, the CDR3 is TGTGCCAGCAGTGATGGACAGGGGAGTCAGCCCCAGCATTTT.

The J gene is TRBJ2-7, the V gene TRBV20-1; 14 bases align to TRBD2. CDR3 length: 17 amino acids. In germline, CDR1 is DFQATT, CDR2 SNEGSKA (reference sequence). The trim removed 5 bases at V and 1 base at J, leaving 10 bases unmatched. CDR3 in DNA: TGCAGTGCTGGGAGAGGGACTAGCGGGAGCACATCCTACGAGCAGTACTTC. It is translated as CSAGRGTSGSTSYEQYF.

This clonotype showed up many times. Germline is not matched at one junction end, which may reflect a read error. V usage is TRBV2 and J usage is TRBJ1-2; no definite D call. This CDR3 has 12 residues. Germline V lookup: CDR1 SNHLY, CDR2 FYNNEI. DNA of the CDR3: TGTGCCAGCAGCTATGATAACTACGGCTACACCTTC. It is translated as CASSYDNYGYTF.

The V gene is TRBV29-1, the J gene TRBJ2-6, with a possible D match to TRBD1 (6 bases). From germline, CDR1 is SQVTM and CDR2 ANQGSEA. V was trimmed by 8 bases and J by 0 bases, leaving 14 bases between them. This CDR3 spans 15 amino acids. CDR3 in DNA: TGCAGCTTTGCAGGGGCCAGCTCTGGGGCCAACGTCCTGACTTTC. This encodes CSFAGASSGANVLTF.

This clonotype came up a few times. This sequence joins TRBV20-1 and TRBJ2-3, with D perhaps given as TRBD1 or TRBD2 (5 bases each). This CDR3 is 16 amino acids long. CDR1 is DFQATT and CDR2 is SNEGSKA in the germline V gene (reference sequence). V dropped 1 base and J dropped 1 base, with 15 bases sitting between them. This CDR3 reads CSARGDGRVGTDTQYF. DNA of the CDR3: TGCAGTGCTAGAGGGGACGGAAGGGTGGGCACAGATACGCAGTATTTT.

The rearrangement uses TRBV2 and TRBJ2-5, with D unclear. Looked up from germline, CDR1 is SNHLY and CDR2 is FYNNEI. The V end was cut by 1 base, the J end by 4 bases, with 22 bases between. The CDR3 totals 18 residues. The CDR3 DNA reads TGTGCCAGCAGTGAAGGCAGCGAATCGAAACTTTTTGCAGAGACCCAGTACTTC. Its protein is CASSEGSESKLFAETQYF.

The sample holds a few counts of this clonotype. The gene calls are TRBV7-9 and TRBJ1-1; D uncertain. Trimming shortened V by 3 bases and J by 11 bases, and 10 bases separated the two germline ends. Germline V gene lookup returns CDR1 SEHNR and CDR2 FQNEAQ (reference sequence). CDR3 size: 11 residues. The CDR3 region is CASSFEPRAFF. The CDR3 nucleotides are TGTGCCAGCAGCTTCGAGCCCAGGGCTTTCTTT.

The chain has TRBV29-1 and TRBJ1-1; D ambiguous. CDR3 length: 11 residues. Deletions cut 6 bases from V and 5 bases from J, with 10 bases between. Germline assignment: CDR1 SQVTM and CDR2 ANQGSEA. CDR3 amino acids: CSVGGLTEAFF. DNA of the CDR3: TGCAGCGTGGGAGGGTTAACTGAAGCTTTCTTT.

In its sample, this clonotype was seen a few times. The chain has TRBV15 and TRBJ2-2; D not certain. V was trimmed by 4 bases and J by 4 bases, leaving 7 bases between them. CDR3 length equals 13 residues. In germline, CDR1 is LNHNV, CDR2 YYDKDF (reference sequence). CDR3 amino acids: CATSKTGTGELFF. The DNA for the CDR3 is TGTGCCACCAGCAAGACTGGCACCGGGGAGCTGTTTTTT.

The chain couples TRBV7-2 to TRBJ1-5; D might be TRBD1 (6 bases). Trimming removed 5 bases from V and 3 bases from J, with 20 bases in between. CDR1 SGHTA and CDR2 FQGNSA come from the germline V gene. CDR3 length: 17 amino acids. CDR3 DNA: TGTGCCAGCAGCACACTCCGGGACACACGAGACAATCAGCCCCAGCATTTT. Translation: CASSTLRDTRDNQPQHF.

V usage is TRBV2 and J usage is TRBJ1-1; no clear D gene. The CDR3 has 14 residues. CDR1 and CDR2 (germline): SNHLY, FYNNEI. V lost 5 bases, J lost 0 bases, and 10 bases lay in between. Here the CDR3 reads CASSPRRLNTEAFF. The CDR3, as DNA: TGTGCCAGCAGTCCCCGGCGGCTGAACACTGAAGCTTTCTTT.

This clonotype was seen only a few times. The V call is TRBV25-1, the J call TRBJ1-5; D gene uncertain. CDR3 length: 13 amino acids. Germline loops: CDR1 MGHDK, CDR2 SYGVNS. The V end was cut by 6 bases, the J end by 3 bases, with 9 bases between. The CDR3 loop reads CASSHWPNQPQHF. CDR3 DNA sequence: TGTGCCAGCAGCCACTGGCCCAATCAGCCCCAGCATTTT.

This chain links TRBV2 with TRBJ2-7; perhaps TRBD2 as D (5 bases). Germline loops: CDR1 SNHLY, CDR2 FYNNEI. Deletions cut 6 bases from V and 3 bases from J, with 15 bases between. This CDR3 spans 14 amino acids. CDR3 sequence reads: CASSLVGLGYEQYF. The CDR3 DNA reads as TGTGCCAGCAGCTTGGTTGGACTGGGCTACGAGCAGTACTTC. Drawing the rest from reference TRBV2 and TRBJ2-7, the complete variable domain is EPEVTQTPSHQVTQMGQEVILRCVPISNHLYFYWYRQILGQKVEFLVSFYNNEISEKSEIFDDQFSVERPDGSNFTLKIRSTKLEDSAMYFCASSLVGLGYEQYFGPGTRLTVT.

CDR3 in amino acids: CASSFSRLNYEQYF. The CDR3 region has the DNA TGTGCCAGCAGCTTTTCCAGGTTGAACTACGAGCAGTACTTC. The rearrangement uses TRBV7-9 and TRBJ2-7, with D hard to call. The CDR3 is 14 amino acids. Germline V gene sequence: CDR1 SEHNR, CDR2 FQNEAQ (reference sequence). The germline V and J ends were trimmed by 3 bases and 3 bases, with 12 bases remaining between them.